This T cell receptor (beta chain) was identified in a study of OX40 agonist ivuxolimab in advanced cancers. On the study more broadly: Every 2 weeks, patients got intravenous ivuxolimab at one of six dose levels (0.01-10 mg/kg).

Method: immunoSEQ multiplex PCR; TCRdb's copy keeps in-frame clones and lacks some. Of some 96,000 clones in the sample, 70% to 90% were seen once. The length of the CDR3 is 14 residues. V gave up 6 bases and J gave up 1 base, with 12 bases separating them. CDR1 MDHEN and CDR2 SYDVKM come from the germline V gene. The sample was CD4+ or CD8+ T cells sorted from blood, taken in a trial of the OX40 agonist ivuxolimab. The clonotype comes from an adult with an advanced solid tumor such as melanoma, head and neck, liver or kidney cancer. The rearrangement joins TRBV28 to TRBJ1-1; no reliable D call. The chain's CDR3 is CASRVLGPNTEAFF. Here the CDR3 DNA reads TGTGCCAGCAGGGTTCTTGGTCCGAACACTGAAGCTTTCTTT.